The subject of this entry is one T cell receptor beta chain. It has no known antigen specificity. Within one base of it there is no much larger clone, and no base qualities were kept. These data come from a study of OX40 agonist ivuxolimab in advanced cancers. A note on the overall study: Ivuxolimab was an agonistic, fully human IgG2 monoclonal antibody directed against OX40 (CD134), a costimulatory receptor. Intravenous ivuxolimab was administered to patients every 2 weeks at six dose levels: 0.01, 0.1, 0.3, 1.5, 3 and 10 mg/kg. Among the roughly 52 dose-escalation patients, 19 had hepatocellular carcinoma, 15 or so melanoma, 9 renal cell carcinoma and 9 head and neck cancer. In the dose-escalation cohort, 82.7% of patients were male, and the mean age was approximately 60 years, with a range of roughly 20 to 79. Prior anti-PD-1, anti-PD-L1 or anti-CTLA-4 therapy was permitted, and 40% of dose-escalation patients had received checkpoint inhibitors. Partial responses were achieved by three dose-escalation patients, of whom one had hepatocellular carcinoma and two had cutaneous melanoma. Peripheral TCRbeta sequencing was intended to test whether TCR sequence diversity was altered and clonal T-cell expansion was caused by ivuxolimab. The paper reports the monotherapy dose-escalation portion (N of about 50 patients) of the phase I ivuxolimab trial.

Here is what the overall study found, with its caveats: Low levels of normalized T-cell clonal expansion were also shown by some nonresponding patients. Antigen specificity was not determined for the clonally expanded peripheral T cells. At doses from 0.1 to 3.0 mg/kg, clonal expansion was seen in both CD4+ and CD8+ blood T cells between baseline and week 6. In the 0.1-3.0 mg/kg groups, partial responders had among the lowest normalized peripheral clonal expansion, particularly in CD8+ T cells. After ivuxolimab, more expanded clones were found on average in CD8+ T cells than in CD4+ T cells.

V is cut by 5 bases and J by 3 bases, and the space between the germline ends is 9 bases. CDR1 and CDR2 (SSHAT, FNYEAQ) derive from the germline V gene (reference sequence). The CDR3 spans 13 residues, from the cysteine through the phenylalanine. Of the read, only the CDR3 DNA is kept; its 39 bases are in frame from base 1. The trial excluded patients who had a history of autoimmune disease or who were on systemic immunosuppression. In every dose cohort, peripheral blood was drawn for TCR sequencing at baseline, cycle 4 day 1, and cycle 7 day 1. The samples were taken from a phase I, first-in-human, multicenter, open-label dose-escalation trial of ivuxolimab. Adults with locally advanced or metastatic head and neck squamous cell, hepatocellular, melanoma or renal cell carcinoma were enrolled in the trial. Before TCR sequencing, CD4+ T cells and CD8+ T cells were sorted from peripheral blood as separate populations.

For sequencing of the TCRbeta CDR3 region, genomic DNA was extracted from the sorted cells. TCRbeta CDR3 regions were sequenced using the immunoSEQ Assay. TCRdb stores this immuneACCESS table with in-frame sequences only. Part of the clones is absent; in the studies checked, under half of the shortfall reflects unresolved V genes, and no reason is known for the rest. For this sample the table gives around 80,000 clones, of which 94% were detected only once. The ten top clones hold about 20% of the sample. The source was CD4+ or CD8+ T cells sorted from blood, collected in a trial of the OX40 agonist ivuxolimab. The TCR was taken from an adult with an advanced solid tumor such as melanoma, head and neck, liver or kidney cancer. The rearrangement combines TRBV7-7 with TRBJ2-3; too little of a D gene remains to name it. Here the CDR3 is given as CASSPKWTDTQYF. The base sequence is TGTGCCAGCAGCCCGAAGTGGACAGATACGCAGTATTTT.